Sequencing of this T cell receptor (beta chain) was carried out in a study of cytomegalovirus exposure and HLA in healthy donors. Study-wide findings and caveats: Many donors carried some public TCRs, although rarity characterized most TCR sequences.

The germline V gene encodes CDR1 SEHNR and CDR2 FQNEAQ (reference sequence). V was shortened by 4 bases and J by 0 bases, with 18 bases between the two germline ends. This CDR3 region has 17 residues. Primers: 60 Vbeta forward and 13 Jbeta reverse. Sequencing was performed with immunoSEQ multiplex PCR; in TCRdb, only in-frame clones are kept and a portion is missing. The sample has more than 85,000 clones; about 16% are singletons. This clone turned up a few times. Its specificity is unknown. The V and J genes are TRBV7-9 and TRBJ2-5, with a possible D match to TRBD1 (5 bases). Material: PBMCs. The clonotype was recovered from a female donor in good health and CMV-seronegative. The CDR3 region has the DNA TGTGCCAGCAGCTGGGGTATAGGGGATCCTTACCAAGAGACCCAGTACTTC. Translation: CASSWGIGDPYQETQYF.